The rows below give T cell receptor beta chains drawn from one sample of a study of human T cells and chemical hapten exposure. TCRdb recomputed calls from the RACE reads with MiXCR, one row per CDR3 protein. The sample lists 150,000 to 200,000 distinct CDR3 sequences, 20% to 25% occurring once. The sequences come from whole blood, collected in connection with sensitization to the hapten diphenylcyclopropenone (DPC). The receptors stem from a woman between 50 and 59 years old with alopecia areata. Some clones in this sample may be carry-over from other donors' samples. CDR3s include the opening cysteine and the closing phenylalanine or tryptophan. The order of the fields is J gene, clone size, V gene, D gene, CDR3 DNA, CDR3 protein. A D gene is named only where the DNA matches it firmly. Size values are once, few and many counts, or a class for expanded clones, and some rows have none.

TRBJ1-2,few,TRBV5-6,-,TGTGCCAGCAGCCCAGGGGTGGCCTACTATGGCTACACCTTC,CASSPGVAYYGYTF
TRBJ1-6,few,TRBV7-9,-,TGTGCCAGCAGCTTGTGGACGTCTGGTTCACCCCTCCACTTT,CASSLWTSGSPLHF
TRBJ1-6,-,TRBV5-1,TRBD1,TGCGCCAGCAGCTTGGGGACAGGGTCCAATTCACCCCTCCACTTT,CASSLGTGSNSPLHF
TRBJ1-1,few,TRBV7-2,-,TGTGCCAGCTTCCTTAACACTGAAGCTTTCTTT,CASFLNTEAFF
TRBJ2-5,-,TRBV29-1,-,TGCAGCGTTGAATCCGGTAACTCGTACCAAGAGACCCAGTACTTC,CSVESGNSYQETQYF
TRBJ2-7,-,TRBV20-1,-,TGCAGTGCTAGAGACATATGGGAGCAGTACTTC,CSARDIWEQYF
TRBJ2-7,-,TRBV5-1,TRBD2,TGCGCCAGCAGCAACCGACTAGCGGGAGCCCTCTACGAGCAGTACTTC,CASSNRLAGALYEQYF
TRBJ2-3,-,TRBV29-1,-,TGCAGCGGCGTCGAGGTGGCAGGGAAAGTTACGCAGTATTTT,CSGVEVAGKVTQYF
TRBJ2-5,-,TRBV6-2/TRBV6-3,-,TGTGCCAGCCGATCCGGAGTGCGAGAGACCCAGTACTTC,CASRSGVRETQYF
TRBJ2-1,-,TRBV5-4,-,TGTGCCAGCAGCTTGGCCCCGGGAGTGGGCAATGAGCAGTTCTTC,CASSLAPGVGNEQFF
TRBJ2-3,-,TRBV6-1,-,TGTGCCAGCAGTGAAGCGGAACACACAGATACGCAGTATTTT,CASSEAEHTDTQYF
TRBJ2-7,-,TRBV7-6,TRBD2,TGTGCCAGCAGCCTCAGACTAGCGGAGGCCTACGAGCAGTACTTC,CASSLRLAEAYEQYF
TRBJ2-2,medium-sized,TRBV24-1,-,TGTGCCACCAGCCCCGGTCCCGGGGAGCTGTTTTTT,CATSPGPGELFF
TRBJ1-2,few,TRBV7-2,-,TGTGCCAGCAGCTCCCGCCCCGGACGCGGCTATGGCTACACCTTC,CASSSRPGRGYGYTF
TRBJ1-5,-,TRBV28,-,TGTGCCAGCAGCCCTATCGGCGCCAGCAATCAGCCCCAGCATTTT,CASSPIGASNQPQHF
TRBJ1-1,few,TRBV28,-,TGTGCCAGCCGCTCAAAGCTGGGGAACACTGAAGCTTTCTTT,CASRSKLGNTEAFF
TRBJ2-5,many,TRBV29-1,-,TGCAGCGTTGGGGATGGAGAAGTGTCCCAGTACTTC,CSVGDGEVSQYF
TRBJ1-1,few,TRBV6-1,-,TGTGCCAGCAGGTACCCAGGGCTTGAAGCTTTCTTT,CASRYPGLEAFF
TRBJ1-4,-,TRBV29-1,-,TGCGGGGGGGGTGCAACTAATGAAAAACTGTTTTTT,CGGGATNEKLFF
TRBJ2-5,-,TRBV20-1,TRBD2,TGCAGTGCTCCCCGACTAGCGGGAGGGAGGGAGACCCAGTACTTC,CSAPRLAGGRETQYF
TRBJ2-2,-,TRBV6-5,TRBD2,TGTGCCAGCAGTTACTCCGGGGGAGGGGTCGGGGAGCTGTTTTTT,CASSYSGGGVGELFF
TRBJ2-1,-,TRBV28,-,TGTGCCAGCAGTCCCTCACTAGGTGGGTGGAATGAGCAGTTCTTC,CASSPSLGGWNEQFF
TRBJ2-1,-,TRBV5-1,-,TGCGCCAGCAGCTTGTTTAGTACCCCACCCAATGAGCAGTTCTTC,CASSLFSTPPNEQFF
TRBJ2-1,-,TRBV7-9,TRBD2,TGTGCCCTCCGACTAGCGGGAGATGAGCAGTTCTTC,CALRLAGDEQFF
TRBJ2-2,few,TRBV29-1,-,TGCAGCGTTATACGGAACGGGGAGCTGTTTTTT,CSVIRNGELFF
TRBJ1-2,-,TRBV7-2,TRBD1,TGTGCCAGCAGGAGACATGGGACAGGGGGTTATGGCTACACCTTC,CASRRHGTGGYGYTF
TRBJ2-5,few,TRBV10-3,-,TGTGCCATCAGTGGGGGGGAAGAGACCCAGTACTTC,CAISGGEETQYF
TRBJ2-1,-,TRBV20-1,-,TGCAGTGCTAGAGGACTTTCCTACAATGAGCAGTTCTTC,CSARGLSYNEQFF